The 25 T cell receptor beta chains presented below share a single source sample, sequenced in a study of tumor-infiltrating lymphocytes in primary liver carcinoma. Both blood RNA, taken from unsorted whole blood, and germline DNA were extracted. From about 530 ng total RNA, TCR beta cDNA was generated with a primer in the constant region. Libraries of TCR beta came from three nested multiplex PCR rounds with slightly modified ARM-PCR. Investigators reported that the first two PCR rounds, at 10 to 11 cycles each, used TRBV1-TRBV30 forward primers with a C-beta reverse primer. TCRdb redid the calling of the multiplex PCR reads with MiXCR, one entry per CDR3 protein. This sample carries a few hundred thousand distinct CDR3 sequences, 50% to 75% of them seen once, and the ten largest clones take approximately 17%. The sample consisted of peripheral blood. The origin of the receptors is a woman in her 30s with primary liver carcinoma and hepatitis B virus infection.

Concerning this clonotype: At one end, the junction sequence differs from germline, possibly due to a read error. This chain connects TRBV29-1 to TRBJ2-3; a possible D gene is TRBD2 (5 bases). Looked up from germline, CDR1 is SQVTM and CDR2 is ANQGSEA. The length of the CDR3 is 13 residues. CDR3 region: CNVFSGNTDTQYF. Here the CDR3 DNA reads TGCAACGTTTTCAGCGGAAACACAGATACGCAGTATTTT.

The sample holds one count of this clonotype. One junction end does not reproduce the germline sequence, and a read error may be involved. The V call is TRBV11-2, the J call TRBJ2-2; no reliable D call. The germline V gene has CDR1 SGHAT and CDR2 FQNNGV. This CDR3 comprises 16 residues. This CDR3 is CASSLAEYTSTEELFF. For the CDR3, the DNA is TGTGCCAGCAGCTTGGCGGAGTACACCAGCACCGAGGAGCTGTTTTTT.

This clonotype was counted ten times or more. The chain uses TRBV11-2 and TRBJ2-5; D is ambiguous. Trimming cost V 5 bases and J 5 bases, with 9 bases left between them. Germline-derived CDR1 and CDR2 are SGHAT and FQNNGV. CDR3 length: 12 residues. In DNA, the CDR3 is TGTGCCAGCAGCCCCCTTCGGGAGACCCAGTACTTC. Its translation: CASSPLRETQYF.

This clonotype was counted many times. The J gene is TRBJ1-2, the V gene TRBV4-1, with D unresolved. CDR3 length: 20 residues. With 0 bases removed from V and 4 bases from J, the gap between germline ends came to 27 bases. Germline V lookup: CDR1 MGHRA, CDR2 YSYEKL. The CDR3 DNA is TGCGCCAGCAGCCAAGATATTTTTCCCCGGAGGACGGAAAAATTCTATGGCTACACCTTC. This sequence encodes CASSQDIFPRRTEKFYGYTF.

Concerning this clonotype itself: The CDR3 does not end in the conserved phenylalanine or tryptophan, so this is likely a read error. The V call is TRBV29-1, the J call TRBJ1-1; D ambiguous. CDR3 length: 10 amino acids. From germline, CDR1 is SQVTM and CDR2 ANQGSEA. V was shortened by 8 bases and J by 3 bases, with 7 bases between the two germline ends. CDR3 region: CSIADTEAFI. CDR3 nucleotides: TGCAGCATCGCGGACACTGAAGCTTTCATT.

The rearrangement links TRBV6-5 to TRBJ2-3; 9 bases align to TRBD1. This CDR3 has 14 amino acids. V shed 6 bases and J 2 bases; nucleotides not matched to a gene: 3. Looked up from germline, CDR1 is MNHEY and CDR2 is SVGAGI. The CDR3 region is CASSLQGATDTQYF. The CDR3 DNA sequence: TGTGCCAGCAGCTTACAGGGGGCCACAGATACGCAGTATTTT.

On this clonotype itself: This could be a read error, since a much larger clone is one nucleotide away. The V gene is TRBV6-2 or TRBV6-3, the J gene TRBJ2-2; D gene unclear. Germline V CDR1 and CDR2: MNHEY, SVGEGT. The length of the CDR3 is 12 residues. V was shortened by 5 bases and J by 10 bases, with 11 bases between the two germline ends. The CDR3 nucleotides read TGTGCCAGCAGTCCCTATTCCGTGGAGCTGTTTTTT. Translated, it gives CASSPYSVELFF.

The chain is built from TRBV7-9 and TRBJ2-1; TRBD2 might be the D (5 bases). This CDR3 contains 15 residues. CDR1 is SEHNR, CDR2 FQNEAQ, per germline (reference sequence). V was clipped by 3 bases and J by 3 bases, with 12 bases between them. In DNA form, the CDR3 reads TGTGCCAGCAGCTTTCTAGCAGACCTCTACAATGAGCAGTTCTTC. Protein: CASSFLADLYNEQFF.

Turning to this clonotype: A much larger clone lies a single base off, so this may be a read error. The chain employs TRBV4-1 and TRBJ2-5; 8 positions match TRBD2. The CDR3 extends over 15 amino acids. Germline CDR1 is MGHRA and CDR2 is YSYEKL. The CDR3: CTSSLMAGGQETQYF. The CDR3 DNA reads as TGCACCAGCAGCCTGATGGCGGGAGGCCAAGAGACCCAGTACTTC.

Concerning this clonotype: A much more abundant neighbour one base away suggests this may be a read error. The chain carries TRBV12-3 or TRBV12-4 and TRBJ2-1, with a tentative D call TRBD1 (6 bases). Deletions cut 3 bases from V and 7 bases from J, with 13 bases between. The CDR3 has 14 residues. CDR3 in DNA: TGTGCCAGCAGTTTTGCAGGGGTATGGAATGAGCAGTTCTTC. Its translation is CASSFAGVWNEQFF.

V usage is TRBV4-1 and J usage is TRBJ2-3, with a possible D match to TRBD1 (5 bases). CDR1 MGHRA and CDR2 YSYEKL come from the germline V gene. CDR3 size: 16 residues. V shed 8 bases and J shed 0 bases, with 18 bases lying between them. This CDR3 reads CASCPISRVSTDTQYF. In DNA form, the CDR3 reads TGCGCCAGCTGCCCCATAAGCAGGGTGAGCACAGATACGCAGTATTTT.

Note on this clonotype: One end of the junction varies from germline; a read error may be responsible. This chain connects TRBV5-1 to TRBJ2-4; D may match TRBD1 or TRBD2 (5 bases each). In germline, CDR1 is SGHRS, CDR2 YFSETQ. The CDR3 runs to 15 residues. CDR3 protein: CASSLDGGTKNIQYF. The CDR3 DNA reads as TGCGCCAGCAGCTTGGATGGGGGAACCAAAAACATTCAGTACTTT.

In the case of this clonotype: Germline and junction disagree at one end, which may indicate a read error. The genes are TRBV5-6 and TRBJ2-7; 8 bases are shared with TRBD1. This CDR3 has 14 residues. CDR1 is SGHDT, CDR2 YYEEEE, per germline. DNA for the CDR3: TGTGCCAACAGCTTGTTACAGGGGGTATACGAGCAGTACTTC. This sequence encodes CANSLLQGVYEQYF.

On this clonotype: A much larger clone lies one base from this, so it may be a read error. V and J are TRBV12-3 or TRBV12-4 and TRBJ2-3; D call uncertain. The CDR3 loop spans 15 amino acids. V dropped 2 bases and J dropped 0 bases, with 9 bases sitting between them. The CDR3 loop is CASSLMWSSTDTQYF. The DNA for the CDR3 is TGTGCCAGCAGTTTAATGTGGTCCAGCACAGATACGCAGTATTTT.

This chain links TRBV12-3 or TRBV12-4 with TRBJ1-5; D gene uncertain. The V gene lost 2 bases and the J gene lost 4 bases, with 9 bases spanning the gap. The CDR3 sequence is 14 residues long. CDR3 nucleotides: TGTGCCAGCAGTTTAATATTCGGGAATCAGCCCCAGCATTTT. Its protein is CASSLIFGNQPQHF.

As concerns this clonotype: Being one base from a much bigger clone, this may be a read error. CDR3 DNA: TGCAGCGTCGGAAAACATGGGGCTGCCGGAGAGACCCAGTACTTC. Encoded protein: CSVGKHGAAGETQYF. The V call is TRBV29-1, the J call TRBJ2-5; TRBD1 is a possible D gene (5 bases). Germline values: CDR1 SQVTM, CDR2 ANQGSEA. This CDR3 contains 15 residues. V was clipped by 6 bases and J by 4 bases, with 21 bases between them.

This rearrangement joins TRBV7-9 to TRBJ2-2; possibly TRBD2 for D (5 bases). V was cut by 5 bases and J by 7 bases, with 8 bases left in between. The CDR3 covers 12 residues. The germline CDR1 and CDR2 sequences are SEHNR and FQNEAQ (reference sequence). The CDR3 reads CASSTRGGELFF. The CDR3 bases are TGTGCCAGCAGCACCCGGGGCGGGGAGCTGTTTTTT.

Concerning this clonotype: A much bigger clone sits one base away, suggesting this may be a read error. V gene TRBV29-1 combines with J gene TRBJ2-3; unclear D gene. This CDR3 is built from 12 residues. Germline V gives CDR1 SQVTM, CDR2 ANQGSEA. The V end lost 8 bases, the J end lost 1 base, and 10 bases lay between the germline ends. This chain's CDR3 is CSIGEGTDTQYF. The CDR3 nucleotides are TGCAGCATTGGAGAGGGCACAGATACGCAGTATTTT.

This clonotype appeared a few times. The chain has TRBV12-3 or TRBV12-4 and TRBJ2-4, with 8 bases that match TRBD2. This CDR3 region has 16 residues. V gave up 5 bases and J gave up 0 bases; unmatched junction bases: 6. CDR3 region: CASSGPGGLAKNIQYF. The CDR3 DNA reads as TGTGCCAGCAGTGGCCCGGGAGGGCTAGCCAAAAACATTCAGTACTTC.

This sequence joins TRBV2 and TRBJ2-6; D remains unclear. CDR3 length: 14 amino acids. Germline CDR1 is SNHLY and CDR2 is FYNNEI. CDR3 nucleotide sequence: TGTACCAACAGTGCAGTACCTGGGGCCAACGTCCTGACTTTC. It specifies CTNSAVPGANVLTF.

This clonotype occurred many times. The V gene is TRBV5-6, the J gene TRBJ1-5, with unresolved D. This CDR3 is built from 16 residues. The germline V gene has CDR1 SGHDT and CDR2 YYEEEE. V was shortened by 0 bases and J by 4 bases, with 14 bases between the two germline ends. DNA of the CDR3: TGTGCCAGCAGCTTGGCCCGCGGGGTCGGAAATCAGCCCCAGCATTTT. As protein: CASSLARGVGNQPQHF.

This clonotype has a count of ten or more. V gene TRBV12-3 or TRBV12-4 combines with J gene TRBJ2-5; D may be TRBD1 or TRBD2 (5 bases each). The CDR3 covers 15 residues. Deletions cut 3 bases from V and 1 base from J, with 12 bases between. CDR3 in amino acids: CASSLKGTPQETQYF. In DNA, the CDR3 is TGTGCCAGCAGTTTGAAAGGGACCCCCCAAGAGACCCAGTACTTC.

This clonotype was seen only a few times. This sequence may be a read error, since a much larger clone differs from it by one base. The DNA of the CDR3 is TGTGCCAGCAGCTCCGCTTGGGGGGCCCGGGTGACCCAGTACTTC. Translated: CASSSAWGARVTQYF. The gene calls are TRBV11-2 and TRBJ2-5, with D perhaps TRBD1 or TRBD2 (6 bases each). The V end was cut by 4 bases, the J end by 7 bases, with 19 bases between. The germline V gene has CDR1 SGHAT and CDR2 FQNNGV. This CDR3 is built from 15 residues. Full variable domain (rest looked up from reference TRBV11-2 and TRBJ2-5): EAGVAQSPRYKIIEKRQSVAFWCNPISGHATLYWYQQILGQGPKLLIQFQNNGVVDDSQLPKDRFSAERLKGVDSTLKIQPAKLEDSAVYLCASSSAWGARVTQYFGPGTRLLVL.

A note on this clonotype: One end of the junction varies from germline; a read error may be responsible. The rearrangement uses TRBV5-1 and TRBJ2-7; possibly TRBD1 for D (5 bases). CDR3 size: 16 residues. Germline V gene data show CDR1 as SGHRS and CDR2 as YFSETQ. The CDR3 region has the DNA TGCGCCAGCAGCTTGGGGGGCAGCCGAAGGGTCTACGAGCAATACTTC. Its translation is CASSLGGSRRVYEQYF.

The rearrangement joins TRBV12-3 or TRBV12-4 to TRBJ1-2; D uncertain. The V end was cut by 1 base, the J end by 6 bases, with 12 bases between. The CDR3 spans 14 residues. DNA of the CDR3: TGTGCCAGCAGTTTAGTGGGGAGAAGCAATGGCTACACCTTC. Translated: CASSLVGRSNGYTF.